The 11 T cell receptor beta chains below all came from one sample that was sequenced in a study of breast tumors, draining lymph nodes, adjacent tissues. TCRdb analysed the multiplex PCR reads with MiXCR anew, one entry per CDR3 protein. The repertoire holds around 70,000 distinct CDR3 sequences, with 40% to 55% as singletons. The sample taken for sequencing was breast tumor tissue. The receptor set was obtained from a female donor with breast cancer. Some clones in this sample may be carry-over from other donors' samples.

This clonotype has ten or more counts. V usage is TRBV20-1 and J usage is TRBJ2-3; D not certain. The CDR3 has 14 amino acids. Trimming left V 1 base short and J 0 bases short, with 8 bases between. The germline V gene encodes CDR1 DFQATT and CDR2 SNEGSKA (reference sequence). This chain's CDR3 is CSARAPTSTDTQYF. The CDR3 DNA reads TGCAGTGCTAGAGCCCCGACTAGCACAGATACGCAGTATTTT.

The chain couples TRBV2 to TRBJ2-5; D might be TRBD2 (6 bases). The CDR3 is 11 residues long. V lost 7 bases and J lost 5, with 8 bases in between. Germline assignment: CDR1 SNHLY and CDR2 FYNNEI. The DNA of the CDR3 is TGTGCCAGCATACGGGGGGAGACCCAGTACTTC. Amino acid sequence: CASIRGETQYF.

This clonotype was counted many times. This chain uses TRBV6-5 with TRBJ1-4; D is undetermined. Per germline, CDR1 MNHEY and CDR2 SVGAGI. The CDR3 consists of 14 residues. V was clipped by 6 bases and J by 8 bases, with 16 bases between them. Here the CDR3 reads CASSPYPSREKLFF. The CDR3, as DNA: TGTGCCAGCAGCCCCTACCCGAGTCGGGAAAAACTGTTTTTT.

For this clonotype: One junction end does not reproduce the germline sequence, and a read error may be involved. The V call is TRBV7-2, the J call TRBJ1-2; the match to TRBD1 covers 9 bases. This CDR3 spans 15 amino acids. CDR1 SGHTA and CDR2 FQGNSA come from the germline V gene. CDR3 nucleotides: TGTGCCAGCAGCTCCCGGGACAGGGTTTATCGTGGCTACCCCTTC. Translating gives CASSSRDRVYRGYPF. Supplemented by reference TRBV7-2 and TRBJ1-2, the full variable domain reads GAGVSQSPSNKVTEKGKDVELRCDPISGHTALYWYRQSLGQGLEFLIYFQGNSAPDKSGLPSDRFSAERTGGSVSTLTIQRTQQEDSAVYLCASSSRDRVYRGYPFGSGTRLTVV.

This clonotype has at least ten counts. This chain uses TRBV7-8 with TRBJ1-4; D is perhaps TRBD1 (6 bases). The V gene lost 4 bases and the J gene lost 3 bases, with 24 bases spanning the gap. Germline CDR1 reads SGHVS; CDR2 reads FQNEAQ. The CDR3 runs to 19 residues. The CDR3 region is CASSSTGHVHNRANEKLFF. The CDR3 bases are TGTGCCAGCAGCTCGACGGGACACGTGCATAATAGGGCTAATGAAAAACTGTTTTTT.

This clonotype was seen ten or more times. The chain uses TRBV4-1 and TRBJ2-2, with TRBD2 matching over 14 bases. Germline trimming cut 0 bases from V and 4 bases from J; bases unmatched to any gene: 7. There are 19 residues in the CDR3. Germline values: CDR1 MGHRA, CDR2 YSYEKL. CDR3 residues: CASSQDMGLAGAGTGELFF. Written as DNA, the CDR3 is TGCGCCAGCAGCCAAGATATGGGACTAGCGGGAGCGGGCACCGGGGAGCTGTTTTTT.

Only a few counts were recorded for this clonotype. This chain links TRBV4-1 with TRBJ1-1, with 7 bases lining up with TRBD1. Germline V gives CDR1 MGHRA, CDR2 YSYEKL. V was pared by 1 base and J by 0 bases, with 5 bases of the junction left unmatched. The CDR3 runs to 16 residues. The CDR3 sequence: CASSQGQGKLNTEAFF. The CDR3 DNA follows: TGCGCCAGCAGCCAAGGACAGGGTAAGCTGAACACTGAAGCTTTCTTT.

With regard to this clonotype: The junction shows a germline mismatch at one end, possibly a read error. The V gene is TRBV5-8, the J gene TRBJ2-5, with D maybe TRBD1 (6 bases). This CDR3 is 16 amino acids long. Germline CDR1 is SGHTS and CDR2 is YDEGEE. CDR3 residues: CASRLTLSRGQEAQYF. CDR3 coding DNA: TGTGCCAGCAGGCTAACGCTTAGCAGGGGACAAGAGGCCCAGTACTTC.

The CDR3 DNA follows: TGCAGCCCAACGAAAACTAGCACAGATACGCAGTATTTT. The encoded protein is CSPTKTSTDTQYF. The chain links TRBV20-1 to TRBJ2-3, with D unresolved. This CDR3 has 13 amino acids. Germline V gene sequence: CDR1 DFQATT, CDR2 SNEGSKA (reference sequence).

This chain connects TRBV5-1 to TRBJ1-4; D possibly corresponds to TRBD1 (6 bases). V lost 4 bases and J lost 7, with 14 bases in between. From germline, CDR1 is SGHRS and CDR2 YFSETQ. The CDR3 covers 14 residues. DNA of the CDR3: TGCGCCAGCAGCATAGGACAGCCGGGTGAAAAACTGTTTTTT. Its translation is CASSIGQPGEKLFF.

The chain combines TRBV9 with TRBJ2-7, with a tentative D call TRBD1 (5 bases). V lost 7 bases to trimming and J lost 2 bases, with 16 bases between them. Germline-derived CDR1 and CDR2 are SGDLS and YYNGEE. CDR3 size: 14 residues. The CDR3 loop reads CASAVVTEAYEQYF. The CDR3 DNA reads as TGTGCCAGCGCTGTCGTGACAGAGGCCTACGAGCAGTACTTC.